These T cell receptor beta chains were read from a single sample in a study of blood T cells in healthy people across ages. MiXCR, applied by TCRdb to the 5' RACE reads, yields one record per CDR3 protein. This table has 790,000 or so distinct CDR3 sequences, around three fifths appearing once. The sample taken for sequencing was blood. The origin of the receptors is a man between 40 and 49 years old in good health. Both conserved end residues are trimmed from each CDR3. Each record gives: J gene, V gene, D gene, clone size, CDR3 protein. The D gene is left open where the match is weak. The size of a clone is reported for some rows only, either as once, few or many, or as a class for expanded clones.

J gene: TRBJ2-5; V gene: TRBV7-6; D gene: NA; clone size: NA; CDR3 protein: ASGGPVRPGQQETQY
J gene: TRBJ1-1; V gene: TRBV12-3/TRBV12-4; D gene: NA; clone size: few; CDR3 protein: ASSLVAGRTEAF
J gene: TRBJ2-4; V gene: TRBV28; D gene: TRBD2; clone size: NA; CDR3 protein: ASSLSNRYGGSQY
J gene: TRBJ2-5; V gene: TRBV12-3/TRBV12-4; D gene: TRBD2; clone size: NA; CDR3 protein: ASRHAGLASETQY
J gene: NA; V gene: TRBV6-2/TRBV6-3; D gene: NA; clone size: NA; CDR3 protein: ASSYSAVQNEQY
J gene: TRBJ2-6; V gene: TRBV2; D gene: NA; clone size: few; CDR3 protein: ASTPRASDSGANVLT
J gene: TRBJ1-1; V gene: TRBV20-1; D gene: NA; clone size: NA; CDR3 protein: SAGEVRGLWTEAF
J gene: TRBJ1-2; V gene: TRBV10-3; D gene: NA; clone size: NA; CDR3 protein: AAQENYGYT
J gene: TRBJ1-2; V gene: TRBV29-1; D gene: NA; clone size: NA; CDR3 protein: SVGGLLVLSDGYT
J gene: TRBJ2-7; V gene: TRBV6-1; D gene: NA; clone size: NA; CDR3 protein: ASSPPTGPLYEQY
J gene: TRBJ2-4; V gene: TRBV7-2; D gene: TRBD2; clone size: NA; CDR3 protein: ASSPGTSGRWENIQY
J gene: TRBJ2-4; V gene: TRBV7-7; D gene: NA; clone size: NA; CDR3 protein: ASSPRARHGLAKNIQY
J gene: TRBJ2-3; V gene: TRBV21-1; D gene: NA; clone size: NA; CDR3 protein: ASSKVPGHSTDTQY
J gene: TRBJ2-3; V gene: TRBV15; D gene: NA; clone size: NA; CDR3 protein: ATSRDATGDTQY
J gene: TRBJ2-1; V gene: TRBV15; D gene: TRBD1; clone size: NA; CDR3 protein: ATSPRTGDYNEQF
J gene: TRBJ2-7; V gene: TRBV27; D gene: NA; clone size: NA; CDR3 protein: ASRSRGGEGNEQY
J gene: TRBJ2-5; V gene: TRBV12-3/TRBV12-4; D gene: TRBD2; clone size: many; CDR3 protein: ASLSGGAQETQY
J gene: TRBJ2-5; V gene: TRBV7-6; D gene: NA; clone size: NA; CDR3 protein: ASSLSRTNRETQY
J gene: TRBJ1-6; V gene: TRBV27; D gene: NA; clone size: NA; CDR3 protein: ASRRGPTSSSYNSPLH
J gene: NA; V gene: TRBV2; D gene: NA; clone size: NA; CDR3 protein: ASATLLEQY
J gene: TRBJ2-3; V gene: TRBV24-1; D gene: TRBD2; clone size: NA; CDR3 protein: ATSDSGLAGVPDTQY
J gene: TRBJ1-2; V gene: TRBV6-6; D gene: TRBD1; clone size: NA; CDR3 protein: ASSYGADSGGSGYT
J gene: NA; V gene: TRBV6-2/TRBV6-3; D gene: NA; clone size: NA; CDR3 protein: AGSYPDETQY
J gene: TRBJ1-6; V gene: TRBV3-1; D gene: TRBD1; clone size: NA; CDR3 protein: ASGNGQGLNRSPLH
J gene: TRBJ2-3; V gene: TRBV7-2; D gene: TRBD2; clone size: many; CDR3 protein: ASSPRSGIGNTQY